The clone carrying this TCR beta chain has just a few counts. Its matching antigen is unknown. At one boundary the junction diverges from the germline segment, which might be a read error. The PCR made use of 60 Vbeta and 13 Jbeta primers. Per the study methods: Roughly 80 million unique TCR beta chains, roughly 11 million of them shared, were counted by a later analysis. Method: immunoSEQ multiplex PCR; TCRdb's copy keeps in-frame clones and lacks some. That table gives V, J and clone size, and the DNA gave D and trimming. The sample includes 100,000 to 150,000 clones, approximately 72% seen only once; the top ten take approximately 1.4%. This sample was included in a study of cytomegalovirus exposure and HLA in healthy donors. The CDR3 consists of 12 residues. CDR1 and CDR2 from the germline V gene are SEHNR and FQNEAQ (reference sequence). Study-wide results and limits: Follow-up analysis later connected one missense variant in DCLRE1C with trimming of TCR beta V- and J-genes. Productive rates of about 90% or about 30% were seen for most TCR beta V segments in an earlier analysis.

The chain employs TRBV7-9 and TRBJ2-1; D unresolved. The sequencing sample was made of PBMCs. The TCR comes from a man aged 18 to 29 in good health and CMV-seronegative. CDR3 residues: CSSSPPGNEQFF. For the CDR3, the DNA is TGTTCCAGCAGCCCACCGGGCAATGAGCAGTTCTTC.